The present T cell receptor (beta chain) was sequenced within a study of shared clonotypes between healthy human individuals. Each cell subset's genomic DNA was divided evenly among several immunoSEQ plates. Generated by immunoSEQ multiplex PCR, the TCRdb table keeps only in-frame clones and is missing some. The sample includes about half a million clones, 70% to 85% of them seen just once. V lost 2 bases to trimming and J lost 1 base, with 14 bases between them. CDR3 length: 16 amino acids. The V gene's germline CDR1 is MDHEN and CDR2 SYDVKM. The rearrangement joins TRBV28 to TRBJ1-1, with D unresolved. This receptor was taken from a woman in her 40s in good health. Some clones in this sample may be carry-over from other donors' samples. The sample consisted of PBMCs. The CDR3 here is CASSLRSGWGNTEAFF. The CDR3 coding sequence is TGTGCCAGCAGTTTACGCTCGGGCTGGGGGAACACTGAAGCTTTCTTT. Drawing the rest from reference TRBV28 and TRBJ1-1, the complete variable domain is DVKVTQSSRYLVKRTGEKVFLECVQDMDHENMFWYRQDPGLGLRLIYFSYDVKMKEKGDIPEGYSVSREKKERFSLILESASTNQTSMYLCASSLRSGWGNTEAFFGQGTRLTVV.